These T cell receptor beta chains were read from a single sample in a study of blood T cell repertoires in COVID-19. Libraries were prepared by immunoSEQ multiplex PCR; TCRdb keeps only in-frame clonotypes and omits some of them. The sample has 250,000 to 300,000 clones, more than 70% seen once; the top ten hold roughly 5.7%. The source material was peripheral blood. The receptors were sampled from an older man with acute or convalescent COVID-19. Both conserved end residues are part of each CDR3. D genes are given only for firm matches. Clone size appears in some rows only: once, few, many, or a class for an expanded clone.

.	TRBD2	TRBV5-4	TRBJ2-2	CASSGRTSGGGNTGELFF	TGTGCCAGCAGCGGAAGGACTAGCGGGGGGGGCAACACCGGGGAGCTGTTTTTT
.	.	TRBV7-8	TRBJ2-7	CASGGLSSYEQYF	TGTGCCAGCGGCGGGCTCAGCTCCTACGAGCAGTACTTC
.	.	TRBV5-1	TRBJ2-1	CASMASGDYNEQFF	TGCGCCAGCATGGCATCCGGAGACTACAATGAGCAGTTCTTC
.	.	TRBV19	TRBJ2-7	CASSASAYEQYF	TGTGCCAGTAGTGCCAGCGCCTACGAGCAGTACTTC
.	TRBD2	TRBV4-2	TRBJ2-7	CASSQSAASGGSYEQYF	TGTGCCAGCAGCCAATCGGCGGCCAGCGGGGGATCCTACGAGCAGTACTTC
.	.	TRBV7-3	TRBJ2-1	CASSPMRAGEQFF	TGTGCCAGCAGCCCGATGCGAGCGGGTGAGCAGTTCTTC
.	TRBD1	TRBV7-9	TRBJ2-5	CASSLTGVETQYF	TGTGCCAGCAGCTTAACAGGGGTTGAGACCCAGTACTTC
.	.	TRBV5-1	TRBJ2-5	CASSTSLAQETQYF	TGCGCCAGCAGCACGAGTCTAGCGCAAGAGACCCAGTACTTC
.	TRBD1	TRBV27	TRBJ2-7	CASRGPGQGTYEQYF	TGTGCCAGCAGGGGACCGGGACAGGGGACGTACGAGCAGTACTTC
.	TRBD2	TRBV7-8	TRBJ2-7	CASSPGTSASYEQYF	TGTGCCAGCAGTCCCGGGACTAGCGCCTCCTACGAGCAGTACTTC
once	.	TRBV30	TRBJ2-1	CAWSVLGTQFF	TGTGCCTGGAGTGTACTTGGGACACAGTTCTTC
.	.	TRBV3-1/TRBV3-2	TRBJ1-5	CASSQGVGSNQPQHF	TGTGCCAGCAGCCAAGGGGTGGGCAGCAATCAGCCCCAGCATTTT
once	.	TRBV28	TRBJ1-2	CASSAGTYGYTF	TGTGCCAGCAGTGCCGGGACTTATGGCTACACCTTC